The clone carrying this T cell receptor (beta chain) has just a few counts. Its antigen remains unidentified. This sample stems from a study of cytotoxic CD8 clonotypes in ibrutinib-treated CLL. Study details: Specimens for response were gathered following a median approximately 11 months of therapy, spanning 6 to 36.

Overall study findings and caveats: Clonality went up at the time of ibrutinib response, stayed stable in sustained remission, and later dropped back toward its baseline level at progression.

The data were produced by immunoSEQ multiplex PCR, yet TCRdb's version contains in-frame clones alone and is incomplete. Among fewer than 90,000 clones, about 64% were seen once, and the ten largest hold 5.7%. This receptor was identified in a human donor with chronic lymphocytic leukemia. Sequenced material: PBMCs, taken after 12 months of ibrutinib treatment.

The CDR3 loop reads CASQEGAKNIQYF. The CDR3, as DNA: TGTGCCAGTCAGGAAGGAGCCAAAAACATTCAGTACTTC. This sequence joins TRBV28 and TRBJ2-4, with D unclear. This CDR3 is built from 13 residues. V lost 9 bases, J lost 0 bases, and 9 bases lay in between. Germline V gene data show CDR1 as MDHEN and CDR2 as SYDVKM.